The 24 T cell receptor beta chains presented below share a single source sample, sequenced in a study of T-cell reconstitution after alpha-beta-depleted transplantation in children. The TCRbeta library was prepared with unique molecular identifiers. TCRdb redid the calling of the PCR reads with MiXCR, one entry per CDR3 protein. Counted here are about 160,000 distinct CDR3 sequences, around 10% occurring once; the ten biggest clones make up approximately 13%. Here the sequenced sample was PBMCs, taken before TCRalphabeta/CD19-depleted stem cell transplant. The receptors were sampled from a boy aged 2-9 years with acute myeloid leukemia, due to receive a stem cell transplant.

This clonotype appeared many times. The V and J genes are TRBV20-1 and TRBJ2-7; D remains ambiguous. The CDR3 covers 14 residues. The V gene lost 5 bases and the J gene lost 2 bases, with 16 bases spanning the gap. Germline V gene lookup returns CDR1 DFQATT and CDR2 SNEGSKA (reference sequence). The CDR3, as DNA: TGCAGTGCTCGACCCCTTGACTTTACCTACGAGCAGTACTTC. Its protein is CSARPLDFTYEQYF.

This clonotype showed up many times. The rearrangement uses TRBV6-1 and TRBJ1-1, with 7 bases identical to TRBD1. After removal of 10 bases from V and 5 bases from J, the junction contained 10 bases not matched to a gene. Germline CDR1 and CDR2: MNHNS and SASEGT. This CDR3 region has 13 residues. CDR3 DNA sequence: TGTGCCACTTCCTCCAGGGGGGAGACTGAAGCTTTCTTT. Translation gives CATSSRGETEAFF.

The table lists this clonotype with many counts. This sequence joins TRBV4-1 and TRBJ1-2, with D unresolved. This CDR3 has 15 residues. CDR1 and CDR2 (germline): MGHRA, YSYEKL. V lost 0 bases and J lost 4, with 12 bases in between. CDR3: CASSQDWQPLYGYTF. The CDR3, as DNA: TGCGCCAGCAGCCAAGATTGGCAGCCACTCTATGGCTACACCTTC.

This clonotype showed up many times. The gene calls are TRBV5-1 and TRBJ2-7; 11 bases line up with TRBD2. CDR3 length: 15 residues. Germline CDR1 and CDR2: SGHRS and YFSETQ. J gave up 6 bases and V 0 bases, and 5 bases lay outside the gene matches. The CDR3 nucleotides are TGCGCCAGCAGCTTGGATAGCGGGAGGGCCCTCGAGCAGTACTTC. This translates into CASSLDSGRALEQYF.

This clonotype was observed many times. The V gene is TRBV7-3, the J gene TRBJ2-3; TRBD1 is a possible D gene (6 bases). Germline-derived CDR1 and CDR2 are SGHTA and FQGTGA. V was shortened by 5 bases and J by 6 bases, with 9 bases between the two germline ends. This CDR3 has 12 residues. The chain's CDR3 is CASSPQGDTQYF. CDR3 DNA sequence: TGTGCCAGCAGCCCCCAGGGGGATACGCAGTATTTT.

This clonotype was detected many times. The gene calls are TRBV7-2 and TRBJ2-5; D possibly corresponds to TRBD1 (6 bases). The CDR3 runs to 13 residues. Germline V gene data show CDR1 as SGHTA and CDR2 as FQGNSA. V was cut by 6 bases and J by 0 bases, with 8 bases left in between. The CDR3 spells CASRRDNQETQYF. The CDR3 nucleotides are TGTGCCAGCAGACGGGACAACCAAGAGACCCAGTACTTC. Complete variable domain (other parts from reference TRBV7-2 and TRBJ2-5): GAGVSQSPSNKVTEKGKDVELRCDPISGHTALYWYRQSLGQGLEFLIYFQGNSAPDKSGLPSDRFSAERTGGSVSTLTIQRTQQEDSAVYLCASRRDNQETQYFGPGTRLLVL.

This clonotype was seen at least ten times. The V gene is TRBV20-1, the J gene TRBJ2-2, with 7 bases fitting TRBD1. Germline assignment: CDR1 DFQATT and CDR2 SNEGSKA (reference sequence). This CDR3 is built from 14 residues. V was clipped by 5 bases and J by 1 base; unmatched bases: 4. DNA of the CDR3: TGCAGTGCTGGCCGGACAGGGAACACCGGGGAGCTGTTTTTT. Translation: CSAGRTGNTGELFF.

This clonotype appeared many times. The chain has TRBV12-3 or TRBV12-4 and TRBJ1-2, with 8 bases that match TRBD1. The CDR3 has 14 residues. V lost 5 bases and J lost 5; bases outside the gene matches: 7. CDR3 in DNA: TGTGCCAGCAGTGAGGGACAGGCCTTATATGGCTACACCTTC. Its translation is CASSEGQALYGYTF.

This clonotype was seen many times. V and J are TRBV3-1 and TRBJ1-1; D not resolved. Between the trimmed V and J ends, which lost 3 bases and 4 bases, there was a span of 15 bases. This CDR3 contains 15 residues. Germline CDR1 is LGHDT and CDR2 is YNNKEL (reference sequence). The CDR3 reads CASSHRPNTGTEAFF. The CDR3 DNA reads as TGTGCCAGCAGCCACCGTCCAAACACGGGCACTGAAGCTTTCTTT.

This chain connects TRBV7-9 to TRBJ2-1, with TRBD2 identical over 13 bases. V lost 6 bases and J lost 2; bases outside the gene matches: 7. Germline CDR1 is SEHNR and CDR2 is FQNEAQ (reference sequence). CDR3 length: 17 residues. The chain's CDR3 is CASREWTSGGAYNEQFF. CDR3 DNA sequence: TGTGCCAGCAGGGAATGGACTAGCGGGGGTGCCTACAATGAGCAGTTCTTC.

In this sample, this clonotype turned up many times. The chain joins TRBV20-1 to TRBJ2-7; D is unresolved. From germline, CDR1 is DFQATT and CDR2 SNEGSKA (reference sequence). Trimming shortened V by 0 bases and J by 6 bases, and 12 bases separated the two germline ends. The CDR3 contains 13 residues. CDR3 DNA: TGCAGTGCTAGAGAAGACCCTCAAGGCGAGCAGTACTTC. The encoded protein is CSAREDPQGEQYF.

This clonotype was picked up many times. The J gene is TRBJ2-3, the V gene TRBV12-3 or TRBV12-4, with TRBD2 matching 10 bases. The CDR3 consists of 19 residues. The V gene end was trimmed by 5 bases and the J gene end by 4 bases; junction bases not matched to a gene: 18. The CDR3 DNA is TGTGCCAGCAGTCCGAATTGGGCTAGCGGGAGTCCCCCCCCAGATACGCAGTATTTT. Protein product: CASSPNWASGSPPPDTQYF.

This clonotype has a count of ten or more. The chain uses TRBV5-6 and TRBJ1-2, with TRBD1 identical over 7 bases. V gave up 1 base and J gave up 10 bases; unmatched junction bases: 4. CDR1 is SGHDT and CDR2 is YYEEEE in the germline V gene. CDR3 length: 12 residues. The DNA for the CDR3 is TGTGCCAGCAGCTTGTGGGACAGCTACTACACCTTC. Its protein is CASSLWDSYYTF.

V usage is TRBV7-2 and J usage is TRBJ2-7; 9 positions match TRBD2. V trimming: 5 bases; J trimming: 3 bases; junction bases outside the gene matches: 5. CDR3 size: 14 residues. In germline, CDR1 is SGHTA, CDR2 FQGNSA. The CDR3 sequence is CASSILAGGYEQYV. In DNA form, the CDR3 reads TGTGCCAGCAGCATACTAGCGGGCGGCTACGAGCAGTACGTC.

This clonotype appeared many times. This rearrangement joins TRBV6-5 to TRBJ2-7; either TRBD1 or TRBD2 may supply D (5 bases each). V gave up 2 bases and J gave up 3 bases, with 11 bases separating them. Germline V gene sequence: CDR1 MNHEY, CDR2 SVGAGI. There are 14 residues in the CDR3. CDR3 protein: CASSYGGTGYEQYF. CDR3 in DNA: TGTGCCAGCAGTTACGGGGGAACGGGCTACGAGCAGTACTTC.

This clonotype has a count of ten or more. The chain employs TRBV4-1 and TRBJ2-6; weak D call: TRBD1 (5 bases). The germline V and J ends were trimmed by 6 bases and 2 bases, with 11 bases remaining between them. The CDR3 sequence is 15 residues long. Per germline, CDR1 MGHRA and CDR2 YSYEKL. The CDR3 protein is CASSLQATGANVLTF. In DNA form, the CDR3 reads TGCGCCAGCAGTTTACAGGCAACTGGGGCCAACGTCCTGACTTTC.

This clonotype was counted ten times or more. The CDR3, as DNA: TGTGCCAGCAGCTGGGGTTGGGGCGCCTACAATGAGCAGTTCTTC. This gives the protein CASSWGWGAYNEQFF. The chain links TRBV5-6 to TRBJ2-1; a possible D gene is TRBD1 (5 bases). The CDR3 contains 15 residues. Germline-derived CDR1 and CDR2 are SGHDT and YYEEEE. V was shortened by 3 bases and J by 2 bases, with 12 bases between the two germline ends. Variable domain in full (rest from reference TRBV5-6 and TRBJ2-1): DAGVTQSPTHLIKTRGQQVTLRCSPKSGHDTVSWYQQALGQGPQFIFQYYEEEERQRGNFPDRFSGHQFPNYSSELNVNALLLGDSALYLCASSWGWGAYNEQFFGPGTRLTVL.

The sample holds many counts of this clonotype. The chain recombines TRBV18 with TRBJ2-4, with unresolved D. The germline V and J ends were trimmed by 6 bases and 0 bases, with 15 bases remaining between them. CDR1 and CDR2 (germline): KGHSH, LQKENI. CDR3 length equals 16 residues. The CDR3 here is CASSPASDLAKNIQYF. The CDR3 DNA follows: TGTGCCAGCTCCCCAGCCTCGGACCTAGCCAAAAACATTCAGTACTTC. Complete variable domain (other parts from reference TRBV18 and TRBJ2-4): NAGVMQNPRHLVRRRGQEARLRCSPMKGHSHVYWYRQLPEEGLKFMVYLQKENIIDESGMPKERFSAEFPKEGPSILRIQQVVRGDSAAYFCASSPASDLAKNIQYFGAGTRLSVL.

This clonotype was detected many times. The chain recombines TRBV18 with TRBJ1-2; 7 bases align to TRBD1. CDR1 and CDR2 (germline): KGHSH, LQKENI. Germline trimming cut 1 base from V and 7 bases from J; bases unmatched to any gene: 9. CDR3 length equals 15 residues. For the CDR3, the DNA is TGTGCCAGCTCACCACTGGACAGGAAGCGAGGTGGCTACACCTTC. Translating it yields CASSPLDRKRGGYTF.

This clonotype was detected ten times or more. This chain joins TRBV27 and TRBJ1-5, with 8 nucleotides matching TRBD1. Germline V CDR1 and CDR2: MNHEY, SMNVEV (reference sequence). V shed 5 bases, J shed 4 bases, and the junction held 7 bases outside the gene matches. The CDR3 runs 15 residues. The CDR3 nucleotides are TGTGCCAGCAGTCCATCGGACAGGGTTAATCAGCCCCAGCATTTT. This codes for CASSPSDRVNQPQHF.

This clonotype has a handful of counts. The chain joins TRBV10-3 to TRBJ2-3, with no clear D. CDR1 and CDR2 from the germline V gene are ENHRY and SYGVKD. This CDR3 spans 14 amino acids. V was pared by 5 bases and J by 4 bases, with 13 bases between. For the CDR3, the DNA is TGTGCCATCAGTACTGAACGACCTCCAGATACGCAGTATTTT. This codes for CAISTERPPDTQYF.

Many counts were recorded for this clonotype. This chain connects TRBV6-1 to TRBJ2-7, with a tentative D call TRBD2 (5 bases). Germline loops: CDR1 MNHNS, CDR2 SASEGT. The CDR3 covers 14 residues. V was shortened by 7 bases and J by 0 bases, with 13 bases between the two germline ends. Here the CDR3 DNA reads TGTGCCAGCACCAACCCTAGCAGCTCCTACGAGCAGTACTTC. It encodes CASTNPSSSYEQYF.

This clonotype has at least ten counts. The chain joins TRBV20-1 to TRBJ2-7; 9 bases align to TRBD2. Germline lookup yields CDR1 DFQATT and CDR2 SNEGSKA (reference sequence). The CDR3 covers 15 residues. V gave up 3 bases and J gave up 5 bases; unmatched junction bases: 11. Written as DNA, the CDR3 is TGCAGTGCTAGTCTGGCGGGAGGGATCTTCGACGAGCAGTACTTC. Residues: CSASLAGGIFDEQYF.

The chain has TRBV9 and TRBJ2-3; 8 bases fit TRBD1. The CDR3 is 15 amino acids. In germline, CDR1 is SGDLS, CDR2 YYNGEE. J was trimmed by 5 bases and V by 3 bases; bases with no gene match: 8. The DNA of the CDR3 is TGTGCCAGCAGCGCCCAGGGGGCGCGCGGAGATACGCAGTATTTT. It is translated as CASSAQGARGDTQYF. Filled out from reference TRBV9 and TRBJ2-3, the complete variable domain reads DSGVTQTPKHLITATGQRVTLRCSPRSGDLSVYWYQQSLDQGLQFLIQYYNGEERAKGNILERFSAQQFPDLHSELNLSSLELGDSALYFCASSAQGARGDTQYFGPGTRLTVL.